The clone carrying this T cell receptor beta chain showed up many times. Its matching antigen is unknown. Per the germline V gene, CDR1 is SGHVS and CDR2 is FQNEAQ. The CDR3 length is 14 residues. Trimming left V 1 base short and J 4 bases short, with 11 bases between. These data originate in a study of T-cell reconstitution after alpha-beta-depleted transplantation in children. Unique molecular identifiers were incorporated during preparation of the TCRbeta library. TCRdb redid the calling of the PCR reads with MiXCR, one entry per CDR3 protein. The table includes approximately 650,000 distinct CDR3 sequences, around 12% detected once. Study-level results: After transplant, at about two months, alpha-beta T cells were reportedly derived from several hundred expanded graft clones. Diversity of TCRbeta at day 60 was high in some patients, arising from surviving recipient T cells and thymic progenitors. Newly generated T cells supplied most T-cell counts and diversity one year post-transplant.

Sequencing was performed on PBMCs, taken before TCRalphabeta/CD19-depleted stem cell transplant. The chain combines TRBV7-8 with TRBJ2-7; D ambiguous. The TCR comes from a girl aged 2 to 10 with congenital amegakaryocytic thrombocytopenia, due to receive a stem cell transplant. CDR3 in DNA: TGTGCCAGCAGCTTAGAAGTGCTCGAGTACGAGCAGTACTTC. This translates into CASSLEVLEYEQYF. The full variable domain, rest sourced from reference TRBV7-8 and TRBJ2-7, is GAGVSQSPRYKVAKRGQDVALRCDPISGHVSLFWYQQALGQGPEFLTYFQNEAQLDKSGLPSDRFFAERPEGSVSTLKIQRTQQEDSAVYLCASSLEVLEYEQYFGPGTRLTVT.